This T cell receptor (beta chain) came from a study of blood T cell repertoires in COVID-19. Overall study context: The United States, Italy and Spain were the sources of the acute and convalescent COVID-19 samples. The analysed material was cDNA or gDNA that came from T cells, B-cell-depleted T cells, or PBMCs.

The CDR3 extends over 11 amino acids. CDR1 is SGHTA, CDR2 FQGNSA, per germline. The V and J ends lost 6 bases and 1 base respectively, with 3 bases between them. In the original processing: Researchers report that nucleated cell counts were estimated from reference gene primer amplification. Generated by immunoSEQ multiplex PCR, the TCRdb table keeps only in-frame clones and is missing some. That table furnishes V, J and clone size, whereas the DNA furnished D and trimming. This repertoire shows approximately 250,000 clones, approximately 80% found once; its top ten account for about 1.5%. The chain joins TRBV7-2 to TRBJ2-5; D is uncertain. The source material was peripheral blood. The sequence derives from a woman aged 40 to 55 who had recovered from COVID-19. The DNA of the CDR3 is TGTGCCAGCAGGGCCCAAGAGACCCAGTACTTC. Translation: CASRAQETQYF.